This T cell receptor (beta chain) was captured in a study of blood T cell repertoires in COVID-19. At the level of the study: Whether acute or convalescent, the COVID-19 samples came from the United States, Italy and Spain.

Per the study methods: The assay estimated nucleated cells by amplifying reference gene primers. Clones were sequenced by immunoSEQ multiplex PCR, and TCRdb holds only the in-frame ones, with some missing. V and J calls and clone size are copied from that table; D and trimming were computed from the DNA. The profile shows about 200,000 clones, roughly 90% of them singletons. The sequence came from a woman between 50 and 59 years old with acute or convalescent COVID-19. The sample taken for sequencing was peripheral blood.

DNA of the CDR3: TGTGCCAGCTCACTCTACAGGGACCTGGAGACCCAGTACTTC. The encoded protein is CASSLYRDLETQYF. The chain recombines TRBV18 with TRBJ2-5, with a weak D call TRBD1 (6 bases). Germline-derived CDR1 and CDR2 are KGHSH and LQKENI. CDR3 length equals 14 residues. V lost 4 bases, J lost 5 bases, and 14 bases lay in between.